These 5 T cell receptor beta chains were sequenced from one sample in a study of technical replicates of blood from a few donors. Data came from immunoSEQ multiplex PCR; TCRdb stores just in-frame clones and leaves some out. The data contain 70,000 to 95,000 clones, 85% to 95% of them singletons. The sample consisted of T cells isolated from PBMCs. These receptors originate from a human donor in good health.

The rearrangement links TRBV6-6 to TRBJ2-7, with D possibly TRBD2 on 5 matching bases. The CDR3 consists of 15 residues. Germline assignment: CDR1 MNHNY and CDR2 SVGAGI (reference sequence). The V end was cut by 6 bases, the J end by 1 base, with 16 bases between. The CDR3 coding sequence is TGTGCCAGCAGCAGGCCGGGGATAGGATCCTACGAGCAGTACTTC. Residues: CASSRPGIGSYEQYF.

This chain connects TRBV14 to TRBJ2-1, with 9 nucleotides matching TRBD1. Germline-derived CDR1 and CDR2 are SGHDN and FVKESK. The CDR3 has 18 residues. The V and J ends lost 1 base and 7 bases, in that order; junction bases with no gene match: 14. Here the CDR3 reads CASSQVTFPGQGRNEQFF. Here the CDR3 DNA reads TGTGCCAGCAGCCAAGTTACCTTCCCGGGACAGGGTAGAAATGAGCAGTTCTTC.

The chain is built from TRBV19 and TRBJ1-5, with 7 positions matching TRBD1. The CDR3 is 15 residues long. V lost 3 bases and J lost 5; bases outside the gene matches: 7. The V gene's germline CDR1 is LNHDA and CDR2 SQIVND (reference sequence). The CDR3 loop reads CASSIEDRIYQPQHF. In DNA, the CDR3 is TGTGCCAGTAGTATCGAGGACAGGATATATCAGCCCCAGCATTTT.

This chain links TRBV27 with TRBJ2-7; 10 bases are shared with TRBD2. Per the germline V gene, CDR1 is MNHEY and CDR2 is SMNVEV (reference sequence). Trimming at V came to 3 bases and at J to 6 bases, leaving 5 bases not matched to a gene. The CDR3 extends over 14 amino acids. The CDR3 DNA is TGTGCCAGCAGTTTGAGCGGGAGGGTGGGCGAGCAGTACTTC. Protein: CASSLSGRVGEQYF.

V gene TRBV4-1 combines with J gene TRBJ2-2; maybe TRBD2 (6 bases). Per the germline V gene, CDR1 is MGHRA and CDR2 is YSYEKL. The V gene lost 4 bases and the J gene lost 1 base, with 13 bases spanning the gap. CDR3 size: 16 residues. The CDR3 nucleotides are TGCGCCAGCAGCCTCGAGGCGGGGCTGAACACCGGGGAGCTGTTTTTT. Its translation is CASSLEAGLNTGELFF.